These T cell receptor beta chains were read from a single sample in a study of OX40 agonist ivuxolimab in advanced cancers. Measured with immunoSEQ multiplex PCR; TCRdb has only the in-frame clones, and not every one. The sample lists 50,000 or so clones; roughly 88% were seen once. The material sequenced was CD4+ or CD8+ T cells sorted from blood, taken in a trial of the OX40 agonist ivuxolimab. These receptors originate from an adult with an advanced solid tumor such as melanoma, head and neck, liver or kidney cancer. Each CDR3 is given without its conserved first and last residue. Fields, in order: CDR3 protein, V gene, CDR3 length, J gene.

CDR3: AISEGGDEQY; V: TRBV10-3; length: 10; J: TRBJ2-7
CDR3: ASSALRGSNYEQY; V: TRBV6-1; length: 13; J: TRBJ2-7
CDR3: ASSLDRGLNGYT; V: TRBV7-9; length: 12; J: TRBJ1-2
CDR3: ASSFTRNTEAF; V: TRBV7-3; length: 11; J: TRBJ1-1
CDR3: ASSLRDRGFLEETQY; V: TRBV7-2; length: 15; J: TRBJ2-5
CDR3: SVRSGGETQY; V: TRBV29-1; length: 10; J: TRBJ2-5
CDR3: ASSQVVDLGSNYGYT; V: TRBV14; length: 15; J: TRBJ1-2
CDR3: ASSSYPRTASYEQY; V: TRBV7-2; length: 14; J: TRBJ2-7
CDR3: ASSAAPGGRTDTQY; V: TRBV28; length: 14; J: TRBJ2-3
CDR3: ASSLDPRTTGFTDTQY; V: TRBV5-1; length: 16; J: TRBJ2-3
CDR3: ASSPPPGELF; V: TRBV18; length: 10; J: TRBJ2-2
CDR3: ASNQLAGGGGYNEQF; V: TRBV19; length: 15; J: TRBJ2-1
CDR3: ASSARRIAGGADTQY; V: TRBV6-1; length: 15; J: TRBJ2-3
CDR3: ASSPRQALGEQF; V: TRBV28; length: 12; J: TRBJ2-1
CDR3: ASSQDLHTQY; V: TRBV4-2; length: 10; J: TRBJ2-3
CDR3: ASSRQGQGHGYT; V: TRBV18; length: 12; J: TRBJ1-2
CDR3: ASAIAGTGGTDTQY; V: TRBV19; length: 14; J: TRBJ2-3
CDR3: ASSTNWGGTDTQY; V: TRBV19; length: 13; J: TRBJ2-3
CDR3: ASSSPSEKLF; V: TRBV28; length: 10; J: TRBJ1-4
CDR3: ASSLYRVETQY; V: TRBV28; length: 11; J: TRBJ2-5
CDR3: ASSPQGADADTQY; V: TRBV18; length: 13; J: TRBJ2-3
CDR3: AISEVFGSTGELF; V: TRBV10-3; length: 13; J: TRBJ2-2
CDR3: AWSVSRGLSSPLH; V: TRBV30; length: 13; J: TRBJ1-6
CDR3: ASSSSQGIGHQPQH; V: TRBV19; length: 14; J: TRBJ1-5
CDR3: ASSPIGQETQY; V: TRBV5-6; length: 11; J: TRBJ2-5
CDR3: ASSKGRLAGVETQY; V: TRBV21-1; length: 14; J: TRBJ2-5
CDR3: ASSPQATGDYEQY; V: TRBV9; length: 13; J: TRBJ2-7
CDR3: ASLASHSYNEQF; V: TRBV6-1; length: 12; J: TRBJ2-1
CDR3: ASRTSGGYEQY; V: TRBV5-1; length: 11; J: TRBJ2-7
CDR3: ASSYSPGPLGEAF; V: TRBV6-5; length: 13; J: TRBJ1-1
CDR3: ASSWDTEYTGELF; V: TRBV7-9; length: 13; J: TRBJ2-2
CDR3: ASSDPGFGAYNEQF; V: TRBV11-2; length: 14; J: TRBJ2-1
CDR3: AISELVGGTDTQY; V: TRBV10-3; length: 13; J: TRBJ2-3
CDR3: ASSATEETQY; V: TRBV6-5; length: 10; J: TRBJ2-5
CDR3: AISESLAGGRYEQY; V: TRBV10-3; length: 14; J: TRBJ2-7
CDR3: ASRGQTYTGELF; V: TRBV28; length: 12; J: TRBJ2-2
CDR3: ASRLLADPSYEQY; V: TRBV6-5; length: 13; J: TRBJ2-7
CDR3: ASSVDSGNTIY; V: TRBV2; length: 11; J: TRBJ1-3
CDR3: ASNREGQPQH; V: TRBV6-5; length: 10; J: TRBJ1-5
CDR3: ASSPPVRDTQY; V: TRBV18; length: 11; J: TRBJ2-3
CDR3: AWSGGDTHSYEQY; V: TRBV30; length: 13; J: TRBJ2-7
CDR3: ASSWGTGYEQY; V: TRBV5-1; length: 11; J: TRBJ2-7
CDR3: ASSVGDIQY; V: TRBV7-2; length: 9; J: TRBJ2-4
CDR3: ASSDRYEQY; V: TRBV6-5; length: 9; J: TRBJ2-7
CDR3: ASSLRQGGTEAF; V: TRBV5-1; length: 12; J: TRBJ1-1
CDR3: ASSLPLGAGETQY; V: TRBV5-1; length: 13; J: TRBJ2-5
CDR3: ASFPTVTSGTSYEQY; V: TRBV11-2; length: 15; J: NA
CDR3: ASESPATGTQY; V: TRBV11-2; length: 11; J: TRBJ2-5
CDR3: AIRGDRDGYT; V: TRBV10-3; length: 10; J: TRBJ1-2
CDR3: ASSPSGLLNTEAF; V: TRBV18; length: 13; J: TRBJ1-1
CDR3: ASSVSRASETQY; V: TRBV10-1; length: 12; J: TRBJ2-5
CDR3: ASSKGTSGAYTGELF; V: TRBV11-3; length: 15; J: TRBJ2-2
CDR3: ASSLALAYNEQF; V: TRBV5-1; length: 12; J: TRBJ2-1
CDR3: ASSQADRDGELF; V: TRBV4-1; length: 12; J: TRBJ2-2